One T cell receptor (beta chain) is described in this entry. The data stem from a study of cytomegalovirus exposure and HLA in healthy donors. CDR1 and CDR2 from the germline V gene are WSHSY and SAAADI. V dropped 8 bases and J dropped 8 bases, with 10 bases sitting between them. The length of the CDR3 is 12 residues. PCR was performed using 60 Vbeta and 13 Jbeta primers. The table came from immunoSEQ multiplex PCR; TCRdb's copy has only in-frame clones and leaves some out. The sample includes 200,000 to 250,000 clones, about 83% seen only once; the top ten take 1% to 1.5%. The sample comprised PBMCs. The chain has TRBV10-2 and TRBJ1-6; the D is unclear. The receptor was derived from a human donor in good health. The CDR3: CASGEMDSPLHF. CDR3 bases: TGCGCCAGCGGGGAGATGGATTCACCCCTCCACTTT.